This paragraph covers one TCR beta chain sequence. Antigen specificity is unknown. The sample originates from a study of T cell clonotyping in hematopoietic cell transplantation. The V end was cut by 0 bases, the J end by 1 base, with 10 bases between. Germline lookup yields CDR1 SGHAT and CDR2 FQDESV (reference sequence). The CDR3 runs 16 residues. General observations from the study: Few recipient clonotypes overlapped donors; over 95% were de novo at given depth. Broader posttransplant TCR repertoire diversity was predicted by graft donor and pretransplant recipient Inverse Simpson Index values.

The assay was immunoSEQ multiplex PCR, and TCRdb's table has in-frame clones only and misses some. Here the sample spans more than 15,000 clones, about 90% being singletons. Sequencing was done on a sample of peripheral blood mononuclear cells. This TCR was recovered from a middle-aged man in good health. Some clones in this sample may be carry-over from other donors' samples. V usage is TRBV11-1 and J usage is TRBJ2-1; TRBD2 might be the D (6 bases). CDR3 nucleotides: TGTGCCAGCAGCTTAGCGCGTGGGGGGTCCTACAATGAGCAGTTCTTC. The encoded protein is CASSLARGGSYNEQFF.